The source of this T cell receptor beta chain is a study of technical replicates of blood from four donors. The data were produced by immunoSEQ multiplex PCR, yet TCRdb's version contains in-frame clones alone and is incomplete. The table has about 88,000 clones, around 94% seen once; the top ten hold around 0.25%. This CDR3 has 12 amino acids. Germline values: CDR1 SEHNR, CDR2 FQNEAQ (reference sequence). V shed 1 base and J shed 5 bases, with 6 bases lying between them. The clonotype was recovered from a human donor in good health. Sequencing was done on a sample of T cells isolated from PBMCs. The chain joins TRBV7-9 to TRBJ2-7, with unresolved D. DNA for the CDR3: TGTGCCAGCAGCTTAGTAGCCAACGAGCAGTACTTC. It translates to CASSLVANEQYF.